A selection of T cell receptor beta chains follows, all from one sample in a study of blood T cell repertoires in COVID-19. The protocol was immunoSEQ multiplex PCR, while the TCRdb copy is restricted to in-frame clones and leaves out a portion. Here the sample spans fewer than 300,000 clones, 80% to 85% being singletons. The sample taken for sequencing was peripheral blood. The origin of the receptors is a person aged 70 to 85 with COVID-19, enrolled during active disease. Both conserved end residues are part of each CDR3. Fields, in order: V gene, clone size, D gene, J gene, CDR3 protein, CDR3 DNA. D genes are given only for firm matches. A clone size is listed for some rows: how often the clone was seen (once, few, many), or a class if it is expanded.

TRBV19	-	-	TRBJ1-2	CASSPASGVDYGYTF	TGTGCCAGTAGTCCAGCCTCAGGGGTTGACTATGGCTACACCTTC
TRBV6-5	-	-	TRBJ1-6	CASRGLYSPLHF	TGTGCCAGCAGGGGGCTCTACTCACCCCTCCACTTT
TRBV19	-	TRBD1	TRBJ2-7	CASSDHRGPYEQYF	TGTGCCAGTAGTGACCACAGGGGCCCCTACGAGCAGTACTTC
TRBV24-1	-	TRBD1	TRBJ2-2	CATSDSALGQGGTGELFF	TGTGCCACCAGTGATTCTGCACTGGGACAGGGAGGCACCGGGGAGCTGTTTTTT
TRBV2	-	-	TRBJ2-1	CASSGVGGLYNEQFF	TGTGCCAGCAGTGGGGTTGGTGGACTCTACAATGAGCAGTTCTTC
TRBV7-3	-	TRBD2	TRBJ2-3	CASSLLAGAGTDTQYF	TGTGCCAGCAGCCTCTTAGCGGGAGCGGGGACAGATACGCAGTATTTT
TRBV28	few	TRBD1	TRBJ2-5	CASSTSRDRLGETQYF	TGTGCCAGCAGTACCTCCCGGGACAGATTAGGAGAGACCCAGTACTTC
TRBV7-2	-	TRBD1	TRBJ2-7	CASSPDTGAGEQYF	TGTGCCAGCAGCCCTGATACAGGGGCAGGGGAGCAGTACTTC
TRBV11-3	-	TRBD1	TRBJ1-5	CASSWSRDRVGGGNQPQHF	TGTGCCAGCAGCTGGAGCAGGGACAGGGTGGGAGGCGGCAATCAGCCCCAGCATTTT
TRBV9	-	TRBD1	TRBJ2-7	CASSIGTGRYEQYF	TGTGCCAGCAGCATAGGGACAGGGAGGTACGAGCAGTACTTC
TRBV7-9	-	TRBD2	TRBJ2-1	CASITPSGSSYNEQFF	TGTGCCAGCATTACCCCTAGCGGGAGTTCCTACAATGAGCAGTTCTTC
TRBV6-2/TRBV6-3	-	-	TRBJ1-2	CASSEENYGYTF	TGTGCCAGCAGCGAGGAAAACTATGGCTACACCTTC
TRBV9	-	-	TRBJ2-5	CASSLGPGEQETQYF	TGTGCCAGCAGCCTAGGCCCGGGGGAGCAAGAGACCCAGTACTTC
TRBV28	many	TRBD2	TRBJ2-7	CASSFQRGVEQYF	TGTGCCAGCAGTTTTCAGCGGGGTGTCGAGCAGTACTTC
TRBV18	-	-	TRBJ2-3	CASSPGQTSTDTQYF	TGTGCCAGCTCACCAGGGCAGACAAGCACAGATACGCAGTATTTT
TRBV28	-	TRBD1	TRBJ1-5	CASSLGQFNQPQHF	TGTGCCAGCAGTTTGGGACAGTTCAATCAGCCCCAGCATTTT
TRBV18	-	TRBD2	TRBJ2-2	CASSPLAGGTNTGELFF	TGTGCCAGCTCACCTCTAGCGGGGGGTACGAACACCGGGGAGCTGTTTTTT
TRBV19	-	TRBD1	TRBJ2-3	CASSITGQGSGTDTQYF	TGTGCCAGTAGTATAACGGGACAGGGCTCGGGCACAGATACGCAGTATTTT
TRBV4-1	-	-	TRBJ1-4	CASSQGGFRGSNEKLFF	TGCGCCAGCAGCCAAGGAGGTTTCCGGGGGTCTAATGAAAAACTGTTTTTT
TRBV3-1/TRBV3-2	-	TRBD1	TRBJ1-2	CASSQGNRGRGYTF	TGTGCCAGCAGCCAAGGAAACAGGGGTAGGGGCTACACCTTC
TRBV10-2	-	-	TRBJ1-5	CASSESSLRQPQHF	TGCGCCAGCAGTGAGTCCTCCCTGCGTCAGCCCCAGCATTTT
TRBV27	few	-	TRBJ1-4	CASSAYGSTNEKLFF	TGTGCCAGCAGTGCCTACGGGAGCACTAATGAAAAACTGTTTTTT
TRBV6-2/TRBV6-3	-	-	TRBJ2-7	CASSYTYEQYF	TGTGCCAGCAGTTATACATACGAGCAGTACTTC
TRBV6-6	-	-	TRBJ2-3	CAGTLSQLRTDTQYF	TGTGCCGGCACGTTATCGCAACTGAGAACAGATACGCAGTATTTT
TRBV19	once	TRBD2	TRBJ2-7	CASSMAPGLAQQYF	TGTGCCAGTAGTATGGCCCCGGGACTAGCACAGCAGTACTTC
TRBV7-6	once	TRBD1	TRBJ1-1	CASSLRTGAVGAEAFF	TGTGCCAGCAGCCTGCGGACAGGCGCTGTGGGGGCTGAAGCTTTCTTT
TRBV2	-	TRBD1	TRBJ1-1	CASSIQGTTEAFF	TGTGCCAGCAGTATACAGGGGACCACTGAAGCTTTCTTT
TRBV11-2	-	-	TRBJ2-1	CASTLIRGHHEQFF	TGTGCCAGCACCCTTATCAGGGGTCACCATGAGCAGTTCTTC
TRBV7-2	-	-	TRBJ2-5	CASSLAGVKTQYF	TGTGCCAGCAGCTTAGCAGGGGTGAAGACCCAGTACTTC
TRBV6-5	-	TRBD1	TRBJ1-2	CASSPQGVGVGYTF	TGTGCCAGCAGTCCACAGGGGGTCGGCGTAGGCTACACCTTC
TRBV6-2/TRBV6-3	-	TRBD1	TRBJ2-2	CASSPRGQAGELFF	TGTGCCAGCAGCCCCAGGGGGCAGGCCGGGGAGCTGTTTTTT
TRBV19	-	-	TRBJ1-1	CASSTSGPPNTEAFF	TGTGCCAGTAGTACAAGCGGGCCTCCGAACACTGAAGCTTTCTTT
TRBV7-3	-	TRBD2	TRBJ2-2	CASSLRIAGANTGELFF	TGTGCCAGCAGCTTAAGGATAGCGGGGGCGAACACCGGGGAGCTGTTTTTT
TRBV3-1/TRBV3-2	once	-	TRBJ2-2	CASSPYTGELFF	TGTGCCAGCAGCCCGTACACCGGGGAGCTGTTTTTT
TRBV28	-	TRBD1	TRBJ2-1	CASSLWDRVNEQFF	TGTGCCAGCAGTTTATGGGACAGGGTGAATGAGCAGTTCTTC
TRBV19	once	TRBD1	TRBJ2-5	CASGRAGQAKETQYF	TGTGCCAGTGGTAGGGCGGGACAGGCGAAAGAGACCCAGTACTTC
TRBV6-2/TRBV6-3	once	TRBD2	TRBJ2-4	CASSRTSGSGGVAKNIQYF	TGTGCCAGCAGTAGGACTAGCGGGAGTGGAGGCGTAGCCAAAAACATTCAGTACTTC
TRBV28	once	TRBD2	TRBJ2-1	CASSLGTRGYNEQFF	TGTGCCAGCAGTTTGGGGACTAGAGGCTACAATGAGCAGTTCTTC
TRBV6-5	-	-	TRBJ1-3	CASAGVAGNTIYF	TGTGCCAGCGCGGGGGTCGCGGGAAACACCATATATTTT
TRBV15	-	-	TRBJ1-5	CATSRDFAGNQPQHF	TGTGCCACCAGCAGAGATTTCGCCGGTAATCAGCCCCAGCATTTT
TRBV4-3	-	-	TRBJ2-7	CASSQESEYEQYF	TGCGCCAGCAGCCAAGAATCTGAGTACGAGCAGTACTTC
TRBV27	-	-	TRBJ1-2	CASSPDRSYGYTF	TGTGCCAGCAGCCCGGACAGAAGCTATGGCTACACCTTC
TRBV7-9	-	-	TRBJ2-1	CASSLARDNEQFF	TGTGCCAGCAGCTTAGCCCGGGACAATGAGCAGTTCTTC
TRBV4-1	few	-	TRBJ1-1	CASSQVAQGSTEAFF	TGCGCCAGCAGCCAAGTCGCGCAGGGGAGCACTGAAGCTTTCTTT
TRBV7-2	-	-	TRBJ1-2	CASSFGLLYGYTF	TGTGCCAGCAGCTTCGGACTACTCTATGGCTACACCTTC
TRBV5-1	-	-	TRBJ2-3	CASSLAGARGDTQYF	TGCGCCAGCAGCTTAGCAGGGGCAAGGGGAGATACGCAGTATTTT
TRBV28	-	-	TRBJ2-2	CASSSLGETGELFF	TGTGCCAGCAGTTCACTAGGAGAGACCGGGGAGCTGTTTTTT
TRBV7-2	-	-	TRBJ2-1	CASSLASGEQFF	TGTGCCAGCAGCTTAGCAAGCGGTGAGCAGTTCTTC
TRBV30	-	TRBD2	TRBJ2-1	CAWAGTSRYNEQFF	TGTGCCTGGGCCGGGACTAGCAGGTACAATGAGCAGTTCTTC
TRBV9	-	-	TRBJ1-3	CASSALGLDSGNTIYF	TGTGCCAGCAGCGCCCTGGGACTGGACTCTGGAAACACCATATATTTT
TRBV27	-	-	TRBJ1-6	CASSLLLNSPLHF	TGTGCCAGCAGTTTGCTCCTAAATTCACCCCTCCACTTT
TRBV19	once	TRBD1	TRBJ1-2	CASSSSRDRKANYGYTF	TGTGCCAGTAGTTCATCCCGGGACAGGAAAGCTAACTATGGCTACACCTTC
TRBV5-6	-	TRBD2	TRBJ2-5	CASSRIAGQETQYF	TGTGCCAGCAGCCGCATAGCGGGACAAGAGACCCAGTACTTC
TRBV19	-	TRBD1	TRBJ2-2	CAGRDRVNTGELFF	TGTGCCGGCAGGGACAGGGTTAACACCGGGGAGCTGTTTTTT
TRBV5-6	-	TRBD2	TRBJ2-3	CASSAYSSGSGDTQYF	TGTGCCAGCAGCGCTTACTCTAGCGGGAGTGGAGATACGCAGTATTTT
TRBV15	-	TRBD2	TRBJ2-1	CATSPHLTGLAGVRNEQFF	TGTGCCACCAGCCCACATCTTACAGGACTAGCGGGAGTAAGGAATGAGCAGTTCTTC
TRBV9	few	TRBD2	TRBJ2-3	CASSVLGGGAVDTQYF	TGTGCCAGCAGCGTGCTGGGCGGGGGGGCAGTAGATACGCAGTATTTT
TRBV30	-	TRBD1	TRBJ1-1	CAWRGPGQGAEAFF	TGTGCCTGGAGGGGACCGGGACAGGGGGCTGAAGCTTTCTTT
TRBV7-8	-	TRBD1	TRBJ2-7	CASSPTGVWGQYF	TGTGCCAGCAGTCCTACAGGGGTTTGGGGGCAGTACTTC